This TCR beta chain stems from a study of spatial heterogeneity in lung cancer (dated by TCRdb to the late 2010s). Concerning the study at large: Donors were around 69 patients with early-stage, untreated non-small cell lung cancer from the lung TRACERx cohort. Follow-up PBMC samples were sequenced whenever available, and the median time to follow-up was around two years after resection. More beta-chain than alpha-chain transcripts were consistently detected, likely reflecting higher beta-chain transcript abundance. In the raw uncorrected reads, each unique combination of TCR and UMI appeared more than ten times on average. In non-small cell lung cancer, the study quantitatively compared TCR alpha and beta repertoires across several tumor regions, matched nontumor lung, and blood. Nonsynonymous mutation counts, determined by whole-exome sequencing of tumor tissue, were related to TCR repertoire features. Both alpha and beta chains were TCR-sequenced in samples taken at surgery, namely 220 tumor regions, 63 to 70 matched nontumor lung samples and approximately 51 PBMC samples.

On the study overall, not on this receptor specifically: Only around 15 patients were included in the comparisons of baseline and follow-up blood repertoires. Confirming at a functional level the hypothesis that regional TCRs recognize regional mutations was considered to require additional single-cell paired TCR alpha and beta sequencing. Ubiquitous expanded tumor TCRs were detected in blood more often at tumor resection than at routine follow-up.

Preparation of the library involved 5' RACE. TCRdb lists the instrument as NextSeq 500. To allow correction of PCR and sequencing errors, the TCR library protocol tagged every TCR cDNA molecule with a unique molecular identifier. For the original study's pipeline: Decombinator tools were used for TCR identification, UMI-based error correction and CDR3 extraction. TCRs above a frequency of 2 per 1,000, corresponding to the top 1% of the tumor frequency distribution, were defined as expanded. Rényi diversity was computed with the R vegan package after subsampling each repertoire 100 times to 5,000 TCRs. CDR3 similarity networks were constructed using string-kernel similarity of amino acid triplets, with links drawn between CDR3s whose pairwise similarity was above 0.82. TCRdb redid the processing of the public reads, applying fastp at Q25 and MiXCR, and retained in-frame beta chains. CDR3 protein duplicates are merged, each entry listing the most common genes and DNA. The V and J calls were determined by TCRdb, not by the authors. In all, the sample holds roughly 70,000 distinct CDR3 sequences, and roughly 8.9% of those were seen once. Approximately 2% of the sample rests with the top ten.

Including the terminal cysteine and phenylalanine, the CDR3 comprises 17 residues. Left in the record is the CDR3 DNA by itself, 51 bases read in frame from the first base. Sequences MNHEY (CDR1) and SMNVEV (CDR2) are obtained from the germline V gene (reference sequence). At the junction V is shortened by 4 bases and J by 0 bases, with 16 bases in between. The intended sense of this specimen's time point label: blood at routine non-recurrence follow-up after resection. Without any cell sorting, TCR sequencing was performed on whole RNA extracted either from tumor and nontumor lung tissue or from cryopreserved PBMC samples. A patient was chosen for TCR sequencing only when enough RNA was available from at least two tumor regions. Worth noting for this clonotype: Its recognized antigen is unknown. One base away there is no much larger clone; base qualities are not given.

The source material was PBMCs, sampled at follow-up. The chain is made from TRBV27 and TRBJ1-5; D gene: possibly TRBD1, on 6 matching bases. This sequence originates from a female donor with early-stage non-small cell lung cancer. Here is the DNA: TGTGCCAGCAGTTCCGGGAGGGCAGGGGTTAGCAATCAGCCCCAGCATTTT. Translated, this gives CASSSGRAGVSNQPQHF.